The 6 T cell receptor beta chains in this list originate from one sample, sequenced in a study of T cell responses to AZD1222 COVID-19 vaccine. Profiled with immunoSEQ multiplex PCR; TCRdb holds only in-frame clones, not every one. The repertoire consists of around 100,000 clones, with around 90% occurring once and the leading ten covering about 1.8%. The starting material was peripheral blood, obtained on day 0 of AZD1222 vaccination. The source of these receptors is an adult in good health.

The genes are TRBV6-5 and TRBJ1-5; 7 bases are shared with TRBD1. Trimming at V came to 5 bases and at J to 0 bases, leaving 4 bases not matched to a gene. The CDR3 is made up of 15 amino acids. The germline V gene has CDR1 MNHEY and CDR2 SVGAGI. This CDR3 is CASSRDRDSNQPQHF. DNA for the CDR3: TGTGCCAGCAGTCGGGACAGAGATAGCAATCAGCCCCAGCATTTT.

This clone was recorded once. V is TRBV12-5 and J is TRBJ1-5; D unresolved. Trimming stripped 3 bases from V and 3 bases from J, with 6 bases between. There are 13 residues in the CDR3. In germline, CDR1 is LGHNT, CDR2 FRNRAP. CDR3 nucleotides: TGTGCTAGTGGTTTAAGAGTCAATCAGCCCCAGCATTTT. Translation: CASGLRVNQPQHF. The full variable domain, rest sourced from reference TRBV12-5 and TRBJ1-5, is DARVTQTPRHKVTEMGQEVTMRCQPILGHNTVFWYRQTMMQGLELLAYFRNRAPLDDSGMPKDRFSAEMPDATLATLKIQPSEPRDSAVYFCASGLRVNQPQHFGDGTRLSIL.

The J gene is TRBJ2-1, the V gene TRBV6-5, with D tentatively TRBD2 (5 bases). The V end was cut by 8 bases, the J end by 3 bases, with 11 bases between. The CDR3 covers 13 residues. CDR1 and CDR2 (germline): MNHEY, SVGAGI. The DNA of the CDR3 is TGTGCCAGCTCCGGGGAATACTACAATGAGCAGTTCTTC. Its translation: CASSGEYYNEQFF.

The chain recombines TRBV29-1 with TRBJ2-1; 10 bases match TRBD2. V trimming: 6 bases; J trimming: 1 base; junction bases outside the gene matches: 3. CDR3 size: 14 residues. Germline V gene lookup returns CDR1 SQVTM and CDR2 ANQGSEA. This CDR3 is CSVSSGGSYNEQFF. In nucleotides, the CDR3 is TGCAGCGTGTCTAGCGGGGGATCCTACAATGAGCAGTTCTTC.

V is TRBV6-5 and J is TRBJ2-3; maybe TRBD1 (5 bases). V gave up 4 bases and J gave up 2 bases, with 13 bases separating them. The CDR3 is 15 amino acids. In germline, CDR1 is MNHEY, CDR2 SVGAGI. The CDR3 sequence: CASSSTQGITDTQYF. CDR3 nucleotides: TGTGCCAGCAGTTCAACTCAGGGAATCACAGATACGCAGTATTTT.

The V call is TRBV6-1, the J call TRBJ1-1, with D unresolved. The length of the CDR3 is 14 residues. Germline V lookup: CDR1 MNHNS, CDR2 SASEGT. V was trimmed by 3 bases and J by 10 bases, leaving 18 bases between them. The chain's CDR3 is CASSEANTGAAAFF. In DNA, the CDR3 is TGTGCCAGCAGTGAGGCAAACACGGGAGCCGCAGCTTTCTTT.